The 22 T cell receptor beta chains in this list originate from one sample, sequenced in a study of blood T cell repertoires in COVID-19. Clones were sequenced by immunoSEQ multiplex PCR, and TCRdb holds only the in-frame ones, with some missing. The sample carries roughly 160,000 clones, roughly 85% recorded once. The sample taken for sequencing was peripheral blood. Receptor source: a man aged 35 to 55 with acute or convalescent COVID-19.

The rearrangement uses TRBV2 and TRBJ1-2; TRBD1 matches at 9 bases. CDR1 is SNHLY, CDR2 FYNNEI, per germline. The CDR3 contains 17 residues. J was trimmed by 2 bases and V by 6 bases; bases with no gene match: 13. The CDR3: CASSQSPRDRENYGYTF. CDR3 sequence (DNA): TGTGCCAGCAGCCAAAGCCCCCGGGACAGGGAGAACTATGGCTACACCTTC.

This chain uses TRBV9 with TRBJ2-3; 7 nucleotides match TRBD2. From germline, CDR1 is SGDLS and CDR2 YYNGEE. Trimming at V came to 8 bases and at J to 4 bases, leaving 7 bases not matched to a gene. CDR3 size: 13 residues. The CDR3 nucleotides read TGTGCCAGTAGCCCCCGGGGGGCAGATACGCAGTATTTT. It yields the protein CASSPRGADTQYF.

The genes are TRBV19 and TRBJ1-1; perhaps TRBD1 as D (5 bases). Germline lookup yields CDR1 LNHDA and CDR2 SQIVND (reference sequence). The CDR3 has 11 residues. V was shortened by 8 bases and J by 11 bases, with 15 bases between the two germline ends. DNA of the CDR3: TGTGCCAGTGCTCGGGTATGGGGCGCTTTCTTT. Protein: CASARVWGAFF.

The V call is TRBV18, the J call TRBJ2-5; TRBD1 matches 7 bases. V dropped 4 bases and J dropped 1; count of bases not matched to a gene: 12. The germline V gene has CDR1 KGHSH and CDR2 LQKENI. The CDR3 is made up of 17 amino acids. CDR3 protein: CASSLTGQAAPQETQYF. CDR3 nucleotides: TGTGCCAGCTCACTAACCGGACAGGCGGCTCCCCAAGAGACCCAGTACTTC.

CDR3 sequence (DNA): TGTGCCAGCAGCTTCGGGACAGCTAATGAAAAACTGTTTTTT. Translation: CASSFGTANEKLFF. The chain joins TRBV11-2 to TRBJ1-4; 7 bases are shared with TRBD1. Germline V gene lookup returns CDR1 SGHAT and CDR2 FQNNGV. CDR3 size: 14 residues. V shed 3 bases and J 3 bases; nucleotides not matched to a gene: 1. The full variable domain, completed using reference TRBV11-2 and TRBJ1-4, is EAGVAQSPRYKIIEKRQSVAFWCNPISGHATLYWYQQILGQGPKLLIQFQNNGVVDDSQLPKDRFSAERLKGVDSTLKIQPAKLEDSAVYLCASSFGTANEKLFFGSGTQLSVL.

The chain employs TRBV7-2 and TRBJ1-2, with D hard to call. Trimming took 1 base from V and 4 from J, leaving 4 bases between them. Germline values: CDR1 SGHTA, CDR2 FQGNSA. The CDR3 contains 12 residues. The CDR3 loop reads CASSLGPYGYTF. CDR3 DNA: TGTGCCAGCAGCTTAGGGCCCTATGGCTACACCTTC.

The chain carries TRBV6-5 and TRBJ2-1, with 7 bases that match TRBD2. Germline V CDR1 and CDR2: MNHEY, SVGAGI. The length of the CDR3 is 13 residues. Unmatched junction bases numbered 3, after V lost 0 bases and J lost 10 bases. The CDR3 DNA follows: TGTGCCAGCAGTTACTCGGGAGGGCTCGAGCAGTTCTTC. It encodes CASSYSGGLEQFF.

V is TRBV5-8 and J is TRBJ2-5; maybe TRBD2 (5 bases). Per the germline V gene, CDR1 is SGHTS and CDR2 is YDEGEE. The CDR3 consists of 15 residues. V lost 4 bases to trimming and J lost 2 bases, with 15 bases between them. CDR3 protein: CASSPSVGGQETQYF. CDR3 DNA sequence: TGTGCCAGCAGCCCCTCTGTCGGCGGGCAAGAGACCCAGTACTTC. Variable domain in full (rest from reference TRBV5-8 and TRBJ2-5): EAGVTQSPTHLIKTRGQQATLRCSPISGHTSVYWYQQALGLGLQFLLWYDEGEERNRGNFPPRFSGRQFPNYSSELNVNALELEDSALYLCASSPSVGGQETQYFGPGTRLLVL.

J is TRBJ1-1 and V is TRBV5-1; D perhaps matches TRBD1 (5 bases). There are 14 residues in the CDR3. Trimming stripped 5 bases from V and 8 bases from J, with 19 bases between. Germline V lookup: CDR1 SGHRS, CDR2 YFSETQ. The CDR3 bases are TGCGCCAGCAGGGGAATGCGGACACCCACGGAAGCTTTCTTT. Its translation: CASRGMRTPTEAFF.

V usage is TRBV6-6 and J usage is TRBJ2-7, with TRBD2 identical over 8 bases. CDR1 is MNHNY and CDR2 is SVGAGI in the germline V gene (reference sequence). The CDR3 covers 14 residues. Trimming took 10 bases from V and 5 from J; bases not matched to a gene: 13. This CDR3 is CATHLAGSSHEQYF. In DNA, the CDR3 is TGTGCCACACATTTAGCGGGGTCTTCCCACGAGCAGTACTTC.

This clone was recorded only once. CDR3 nucleotides: TGTGCCACATCACCAAACCACGGGGGTTACGACACTGAAGCTTTCTTT. Residues: CATSPNHGGYDTEAFF. The gene calls are TRBV19 and TRBJ1-1; a possible D gene is TRBD1 (5 bases). Germline-derived CDR1 and CDR2 are LNHDA and SQIVND (reference sequence). The CDR3 totals 16 residues. V was clipped by 10 bases and J by 3 bases, with 24 bases between them.

This rearrangement joins TRBV9 to TRBJ1-1; perhaps TRBD1 as D (5 bases). From germline, CDR1 is SGDLS and CDR2 YYNGEE. This CDR3 spans 13 amino acids. Deletions cut 1 base from V and 5 bases from J, with 9 bases between. CDR3 nucleotides: TGTGCCAGCAGCGTACAGGGAGGGACTGAAGCTTTCTTT. Translating gives CASSVQGGTEAFF.

The rearrangement joins TRBV3-1 (or the pseudogene TRBV3-2) to TRBJ1-6; TRBD1 matches at 9 bases. V lost 2 bases, J lost 9 bases, and 8 bases stayed unmatched. From germline, CDR1 is LGHDT and CDR2 YNNKEL (reference sequence). The CDR3 is 16 amino acids. The CDR3 DNA follows: TGTGCCAGCAGCCAAATGAACACAGGGGGCAGTTCACCCCTCCACTTT. It codes for CASSQMNTGGSSPLHF.

This clone was counted a single time. The chain uses TRBV5-1 and TRBJ1-1, with 7 bases identical to TRBD1. This CDR3 region has 15 residues. Trimming cost V 4 bases and J 5 bases; bases outside gene matches: 11. Germline V lookup: CDR1 SGHRS, CDR2 YFSETQ. CDR3 nucleotide sequence: TGCGCCAGCAGCGTACAGAGACAGGGAAAGACTGAAGCTTTCTTT. Its protein is CASSVQRQGKTEAFF.

Only a few counts were recorded for this clone. The chain uses TRBV11-1 and TRBJ2-3; unclear D gene. CDR1 is SGHAT and CDR2 is FQDESV in the germline V gene (reference sequence). There are 16 residues in the CDR3. V lost 1 base to trimming and J lost 0 bases, with 11 bases between them. The DNA of the CDR3 is TGTGCCAGCAGCTTAGGAGGCTACGCGAGCACAGATACGCAGTATTTT. Residues: CASSLGGYASTDTQYF.

The V gene is TRBV19, the J gene TRBJ1-1; D ambiguous. The CDR3 is 13 residues long. Germline assignment: CDR1 LNHDA and CDR2 SQIVND (reference sequence). The V gene lost 3 bases and the J gene lost 1 base, with 6 bases spanning the gap. CDR3 coding DNA: TGTGCCAGTAGTATTTCCCGGAACACTGAAGCTTTCTTT. Amino acid sequence: CASSISRNTEAFF.

The rearrangement links TRBV7-7 to TRBJ2-5; TRBD2 aligns across 16 bases. The V gene's germline CDR1 is SSHAT and CDR2 FNYEAQ (reference sequence). Trimming removed 5 bases from V and 2 bases from J; junction bases left unmatched: 11. CDR3 size: 19 residues. The CDR3 loop is CASSRGTSGGATWQETQYF. DNA for the CDR3: TGTGCCAGCAGCCGTGGGACTAGCGGGGGGGCGACTTGGCAAGAGACCCAGTACTTC.

The chain has TRBV12-5 and TRBJ1-1; no reliable D call. Trimming took off 6 bases at V and 10 bases at J, with 18 bases between the two ends. Germline V gene sequence: CDR1 LGHNT, CDR2 FRNRAP. The CDR3 length is 13 residues. The CDR3 DNA reads TGTGCTAGTGGCCTGGCTCTCGGGCGGGGAGCTTTCTTT. Translating gives CASGLALGRGAFF.

This chain connects TRBV11-2 to TRBJ1-2, with D perhaps TRBD1 (5 bases). The V end was cut by 0 bases, the J end by 2 bases, with 7 bases between. Germline V lookup: CDR1 SGHAT, CDR2 FQNNGV. The CDR3 sequence is 14 residues long. DNA for the CDR3: TGTGCCAGCAGCTTAGACAGGGTAAACTATGGCTACACCTTC. As protein: CASSLDRVNYGYTF.

CDR3 DNA sequence: TGCGCCAGCAGCAGAATCCGGGACTCGGGCACAGATACGCAGTATTTT. This gives the protein CASSRIRDSGTDTQYF. The J gene is TRBJ2-3, the V gene TRBV5-1, with a weak D call TRBD2 (6 bases). The germline gives CDR1 SGHRS, CDR2 YFSETQ. The CDR3 extends over 16 amino acids. V was pared by 4 bases and J by 1 base, with 16 bases between.

J is TRBJ2-7 and V is TRBV19; TRBD2 is a possible D gene (5 bases). The CDR3 runs 14 residues. The germline V gene has CDR1 LNHDA and CDR2 SQIVND (reference sequence). Trimming left V 3 bases short and J 2 bases short, with 11 bases between. CDR3 in DNA: TGTGCCAGTAGTATTAGCGATGAACCCTACGAGCAGTACTTC. This sequence encodes CASSISDEPYEQYF.

The chain carries TRBV7-2 and TRBJ2-5; a possible D gene is TRBD1 (6 bases). The CDR3 has 16 amino acids. With 5 bases removed from V and 4 bases from J, the gap between germline ends came to 20 bases. CDR1 SGHTA and CDR2 FQGNSA come from the germline V gene. Here the CDR3 DNA reads TGTGCCAGCAGCAAATCGGGGTCAGGGGAGCGAGAGACCCAGTACTTC. This encodes CASSKSGSGERETQYF.